The clone carrying this TCR beta chain occurred once. Its antigen is unknown. This record belongs to a study of cytomegalovirus exposure and HLA in healthy donors. General study findings and limits: Most observed TCR sequences were rare, whereas some public TCRs were detected in many donors. Some TCR beta chains (over 150 of them) were listed as cytomegalovirus-associated.

The germline V gene encodes CDR1 MDHEN and CDR2 SYDVKM. V lost 5 bases and J 6 bases, leaving 17 bases between the germline ends. The CDR3 extends over 15 amino acids. Method: immunoSEQ multiplex PCR; TCRdb's copy keeps in-frame clones and lacks some. Of about 70,000 clones in the sample, approximately 95% were seen once. The TCR originated in a man between 18 and 29 years old in good health and CMV-seropositive. Sequenced sample: PBMCs. The chain links TRBV28 to TRBJ2-1; D is undetermined. The DNA of the CDR3 is TGTGCCAGCAGTCCAATAGCTCAGAGGCTCAATGAGCAGTTCTTC. Protein sequence: CASSPIAQRLNEQFF.